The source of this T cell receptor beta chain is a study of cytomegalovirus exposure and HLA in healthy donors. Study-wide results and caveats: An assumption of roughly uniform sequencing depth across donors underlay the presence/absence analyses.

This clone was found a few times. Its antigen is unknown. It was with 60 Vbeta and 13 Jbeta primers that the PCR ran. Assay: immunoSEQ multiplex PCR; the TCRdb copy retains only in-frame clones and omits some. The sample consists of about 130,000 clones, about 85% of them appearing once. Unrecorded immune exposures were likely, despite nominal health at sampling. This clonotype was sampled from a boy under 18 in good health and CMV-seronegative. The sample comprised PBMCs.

The CDR3: CASSQESRDSEAFF. CDR3 sequence (DNA): TGTGCCAGCAGCCAAGAAAGCCGGGACAGTGAAGCTTTCTTT. The rearrangement uses TRBV4-2 and TRBJ1-1; TRBD1 matches 7 bases. CDR3 length: 14 residues. Germline CDR1 reads LGHNA; CDR2 reads YNFKEQ. The V and J ends lost 0 bases and 7 bases, in that order; junction bases with no gene match: 5.